One and the same sample provided the 11 T cell receptor beta chains below, sequenced in a study of T cell repertoires in cytomegalovirus infection. Each CDR3 protein gets one entry after TCRdb re-called the reads with MiXCR. The sample includes roughly 860,000 distinct CDR3 sequences, less than 35% of them seen just once. Their target antigens are unknown. The source material was cultured CD8+ T cells from PBMCs, sampled from culture after CMV antigen stimulation. These receptors originate from a human donor in good health (CMV status not recorded). Some clones in this sample may be carry-over from other donors' samples.

The rearrangement links TRBV28 to TRBJ2-5; TRBD2 might be the D (6 bases). The length of the CDR3 is 17 residues. The germline V and J ends were trimmed by 5 bases and 4 bases, with 23 bases remaining between them. Germline CDR1 and CDR2: MDHEN and SYDVKM. This CDR3 is CASSTPKLVGGGETQYF. The CDR3 bases are TGTGCCAGCAGTACACCGAAACTAGTGGGGGGAGGAGAGACCCAGTACTTC.

The V call is TRBV5-5, the J call TRBJ1-6; D unresolved. Germline CDR1 reads SGHKS; CDR2 reads YYEKEE (reference sequence). The CDR3 consists of 15 residues. Trimming took 4 bases from V and 7 from J, leaving 15 bases between them. For the CDR3, the DNA is TGTGCCAGCAGCCCCTCCGCGGGAGAGAATTCACCCCTCCACTTT. It is translated as CASSPSAGENSPLHF.

The chain carries TRBV6-1 and TRBJ2-5; D is uncertain. The CDR3 sequence is 11 residues long. V lost 7 bases and J 5 bases, leaving 8 bases between the germline ends. Germline V gene sequence: CDR1 MNHNS, CDR2 SASEGT. CDR3 nucleotides: TGTGCCAGCACCTTTCGGGAGACCCAGTACTTC. Its protein product is CASTFRETQYF.

The rearrangement joins TRBV6-6 to TRBJ2-7; 10 bases align to TRBD1. From germline, CDR1 is MNHNY and CDR2 SVGAGI (reference sequence). Unmatched junction bases numbered 10, after V lost 6 bases and J lost 5 bases. The CDR3 totals 15 residues. CDR3 amino acids: CASRTTGTGAHEQYF. Here the CDR3 DNA reads TGTGCCAGCAGAACAACCGGGACAGGGGCCCACGAGCAGTACTTC.

This clonotype has only a few counts. The gene calls are TRBV19 and TRBJ2-3; 9 nucleotides agree with TRBD2. The CDR3 has 16 residues. The V segment lost 7 bases and the J segment 0 bases; nucleotides outside the gene matches: 8. The germline gives CDR1 LNHDA, CDR2 SQIVND (reference sequence). The CDR3 here is CASKQRGDDSTDTQYF. DNA for the CDR3: TGTGCCAGTAAACAGCGGGGGGATGATAGCACAGATACGCAGTATTTT.

This sequence joins TRBV6-1 and TRBJ2-4; TRBD1 might be the D (6 bases). Deletions cut 7 bases from V and 5 bases from J, with 12 bases between. CDR3 length equals 13 residues. Germline lookup yields CDR1 MNHNS and CDR2 SASEGT. The CDR3 sequence is CASNYWTENIQYF. For the CDR3, the DNA is TGTGCCAGCAACTATTGGACAGAAAACATTCAGTACTTC.

The rearrangement links TRBV7-6 to TRBJ2-7; 8 positions match TRBD1. Germline CDR1 reads SGHVS; CDR2 reads FNYEAQ. The V segment lost 4 bases and the J segment 7 bases; nucleotides outside the gene matches: 15. There are 16 residues in the CDR3. In nucleotides, the CDR3 is TGTGCCAGCAGCTCACAGACAGGGGCCCCTTCGCGGGAGCAGTACGTC. It encodes CASSSQTGAPSREQYV.

This clonotype was counted only a few times. In DNA, the CDR3 is TGCAGCGCCCCGGGACGCCAACAAGAGACCCAGTACTTC. It is translated as CSAPGRQQETQYF. This chain uses TRBV29-1 with TRBJ2-5; D is possibly TRBD1 or TRBD2 (5 bases each). V lost 7 bases to trimming and J lost 2 bases, with 14 bases between them. Germline V gives CDR1 SQVTM, CDR2 ANQGSEA. There are 13 residues in the CDR3.

This clonotype appeared many times. The rearrangement joins TRBV7-2 to TRBJ1-5; D gene uncertain. Germline V gene sequence: CDR1 SGHTA, CDR2 FQGNSA. Trimming left V 2 bases short and J 0 bases short, with 17 bases between. The CDR3 totals 18 residues. The CDR3 DNA sequence: TGTGCCAGCAGCTTATCTAGCAGGAAGGAGTTTAGCAATCAGCCCCAGCATTTT. It translates to CASSLSSRKEFSNQPQHF. Looking up the rest from reference TRBV7-2 and TRBJ1-5 gives the full variable domain: GAGVSQSPSNKVTEKGKDVELRCDPISGHTALYWYRQSLGQGLEFLIYFQGNSAPDKSGLPSDRFSAERTGGSVSTLTIQRTQQEDSAVYLCASSLSSRKEFSNQPQHFGDGTRLSIL.

The J gene is TRBJ1-6, the V gene TRBV7-6, with D unclear. Trimming shortened V by 2 bases and J by 7 bases, and 12 bases separated the two germline ends. The germline CDR1 and CDR2 sequences are SGHVS and FNYEAQ. The CDR3 spans 15 residues. The CDR3 reads CASSLTLGGNSPLHF. The CDR3 nucleotides are TGTGCCAGCAGCTTAACCCTGGGCGGGAATTCACCCCTCCACTTT.

The chain recombines TRBV6-6 with TRBJ2-1; a weak D match, TRBD1 (5 bases). V lost 3 bases, J lost 8 bases, and 17 bases lay in between. This CDR3 contains 15 residues. Looked up from germline, CDR1 is MNHNY and CDR2 is SVGAGI (reference sequence). The DNA of the CDR3 is TGTGCCAGCAGTTATCAGGGAACGTCTGTCGATGAGCAGTTCTTC. Translated, it gives CASSYQGTSVDEQFF.